The 4 T cell receptor beta chains below were found in one sample sequenced in a study of blood T cell repertoires in COVID-19. Assay used: immunoSEQ multiplex PCR; TCRdb lists only in-frame clones, some missing. The data contain about 34,000 clones, roughly 75% of them singletons. The specimen sequenced was peripheral blood. Every receptor here comes from a man at least 80 years old with active or convalescent COVID-19.

This sequence joins TRBV5-1 and TRBJ1-5; a weak D match, TRBD1 (6 bases). V was shortened by 0 bases and J by 4 bases, with 11 bases between the two germline ends. CDR1 SGHRS and CDR2 YFSETQ come from the germline V gene. CDR3 size: 15 residues. The CDR3 region is CASSLGAGDNQPQHF. In DNA form, the CDR3 reads TGCGCCAGCAGCTTGGGGGCAGGGGATAATCAGCCCCAGCATTTT.

The chain has TRBV5-1 and TRBJ2-1; D possibly corresponds to TRBD1 (6 bases). Deletions cut 0 bases from V and 7 bases from J, with 11 bases between. Germline-derived CDR1 and CDR2 are SGHRS and YFSETQ. The CDR3 is 14 amino acids. CDR3 loop: CASSLGVRGNEQFF. CDR3 in DNA: TGCGCCAGCAGCTTGGGGGTCAGGGGAAATGAGCAGTTCTTC.

The chain uses TRBV5-6 and TRBJ1-4; TRBD1 matches 12 bases. CDR1 and CDR2 from the germline V gene are SGHDT and YYEEEE. Germline trimming cut 4 bases from V and 0 bases from J; bases unmatched to any gene: 7. There are 18 residues in the CDR3. CDR3 in amino acids: CASSRGTGGRSTNEKLFF. CDR3 nucleotide sequence: TGTGCCAGCAGCAGAGGGACAGGGGGCAGATCAACTAATGAAAAACTGTTTTTT.

This clone was counted once. The rearrangement uses TRBV11-2 and TRBJ2-2; 10 nucleotides align to TRBD2. The CDR3 runs 15 residues. Germline-derived CDR1 and CDR2 are SGHAT and FQNNGV. V dropped 6 bases and J dropped 2; count of bases not matched to a gene: 3. The CDR3 nucleotides are TGTGCCAGCAGTGGACTAGCGGACAACACCGGGGAGCTGTTTTTT. Encoded protein: CASSGLADNTGELFF.